This T cell receptor beta chain was found in a study of T cells in Graves' hyperthyroidism and ophthalmopathy. General study findings and limits: Ophthalmopathy onset followed model prediction by a median roughly 6.5 months.

Researchers amplified the TCR beta CDR3 regions from RNA transcripts. TCR CDR3 regions were first amplified by RT-PCR with HTBI primers. TCRdb itself ran the multiplex PCR reads through MiXCR, one entry per CDR3 protein. The sample yields hundreds of thousands of distinct CDR3 sequences, roughly 14% seen once. V shed 6 bases, J shed 9 bases, and the junction held 4 bases outside the gene matches. This CDR3 is 13 amino acids long. In germline, CDR1 is ENHRY, CDR2 SYGVKD. This clonotype was observed at least ten times. What it binds is unknown. The origin of this receptor is a man between 18 and 29 years old with Graves' ophthalmopathy. The rearrangement uses TRBV10-3 and TRBJ2-7, with 14 bases lining up with TRBD2. Sequenced input: blood. The CDR3 loop reads CAIRGLAGDGQYF. The CDR3 bases are TGTGCCATCAGGGGACTAGCGGGAGATGGGCAGTACTTC.